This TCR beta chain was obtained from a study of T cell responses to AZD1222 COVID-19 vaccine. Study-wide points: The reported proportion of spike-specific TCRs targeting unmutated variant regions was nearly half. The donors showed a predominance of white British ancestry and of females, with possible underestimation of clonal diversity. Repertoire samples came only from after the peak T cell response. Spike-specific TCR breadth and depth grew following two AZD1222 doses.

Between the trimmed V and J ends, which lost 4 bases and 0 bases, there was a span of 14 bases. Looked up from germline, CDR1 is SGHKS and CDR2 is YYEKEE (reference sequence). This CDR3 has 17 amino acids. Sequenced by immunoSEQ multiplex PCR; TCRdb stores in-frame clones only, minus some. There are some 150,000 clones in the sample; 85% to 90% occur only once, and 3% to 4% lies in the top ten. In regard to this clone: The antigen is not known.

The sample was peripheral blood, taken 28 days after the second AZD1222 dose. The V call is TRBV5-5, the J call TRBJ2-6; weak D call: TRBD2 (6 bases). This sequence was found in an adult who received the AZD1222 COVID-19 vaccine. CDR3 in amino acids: CASSQMGGSSGANVLTF. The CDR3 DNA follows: TGTGCCAGCAGCCAAATGGGGGGTAGCTCTGGGGCCAACGTCCTGACTTTC.